This T cell receptor (beta chain) comes out of a study of cytomegalovirus exposure and HLA in healthy donors. General study points: Overall, under 200 TCR beta chains were annotated as cytomegalovirus-associated. With high specificity and sensitivity, the classifier reportedly diagnosed cytomegalovirus status.

Regarding this clone: Its specificity is not known.

V lost 0 bases, J lost 1 base, and 19 bases lay in between. The CDR3 extends over 18 amino acids. Germline CDR1 SGHRS, CDR2 YFSETQ. TCRdb's table, derived via immunoSEQ multiplex PCR, lists solely in-frame clones and lacks some. The sample carries over 200,000 clones, around 86% recorded once. The sequenced sample consisted of PBMCs. The clonotype originates from a woman between 18 and 29 years old in good health and CMV-seropositive. The rearrangement uses TRBV5-1 and TRBJ1-2; a possible D gene is TRBD1 (5 bases). This CDR3 reads CASSLALRTLNINYGYTF. The CDR3 nucleotides read TGCGCCAGCAGCTTGGCCCTGAGGACACTCAATATTAACTATGGCTACACCTTC.